A single sample gave rise to the 24 T cell receptor beta chains below, sequenced in a study of early T cells in non-severe SARS-CoV-2 infection. In TCRdb, the 5' RACE reads were re-called with MiXCR into one record per CDR3 protein. The sample holds more than 55,000 distinct CDR3 sequences, 10% to 15% seen once. The sequenced sample consisted of whole blood. These receptors all come from an adult who was a healthcare worker with PCR-confirmed SARS-CoV-2 infection or an uninfected control (not recorded which).

Concerning this clonotype: Given a much more abundant clone one base away, this may be a read error. The chain links TRBV5-1 to TRBJ1-2; weak D call: TRBD1 (5 bases). The CDR3 contains 13 residues. The germline V gene has CDR1 SGHRS and CDR2 YFSETQ. In DNA form, the CDR3 reads TGCGCCAGCAGCTTGTTGGGGACCTATAGCTACACCTTC. It translates to CASSLLGTYSYTF. The variable domain in full, completed from reference TRBV5-1 and TRBJ1-2, reads KAGVTQTPRYLIKTRGQQVTLSCSPISGHRSVSWYQQTPGQGLQFLFEYFSETQRNKGNFPGRFSGRQFSNSRSEMNVSTLELGDSALYLCASSLLGTYSYTFGSGTRLTVV.

The rearrangement joins TRBV27 to TRBJ2-7; tentatively, D is TRBD1 (6 bases). The CDR3 runs 13 residues. With 2 bases removed from V and 5 bases from J, the gap between germline ends came to 10 bases. The germline V gene encodes CDR1 MNHEY and CDR2 SMNVEV (reference sequence). CDR3 amino acids: CASSLITGNEQYF. The DNA of the CDR3 is TGTGCCAGCAGTTTAATAACAGGGAACGAGCAGTACTTC.

The V call is TRBV11-2, the J call TRBJ1-1; no firm D call. CDR3 length equals 15 residues. Germline lookup yields CDR1 SGHAT and CDR2 FQNNGV. V was pared by 1 base and J by 1 base, with 10 bases between. The CDR3 DNA reads TGTGCCAGCAGCTTAGGCCTAGTTCAGAACACTGAAGCTTTCTTT. It translates to CASSLGLVQNTEAFF.

This clonotype appeared a few times. This chain uses TRBV12-3 or TRBV12-4 with TRBJ2-3, with a tentative D call TRBD2 (5 bases). This CDR3 comprises 16 residues. The V end was cut by 6 bases, the J end by 4 bases, with 20 bases between. CDR3 sequence: CASSPNRRGAADTQYF. Here the CDR3 DNA reads TGTGCCAGCAGCCCCAACCGACGGGGAGCCGCAGATACGCAGTATTTT.

This clonotype showed up many times. The V gene is TRBV7-8, the J gene TRBJ1-2, with TRBD1 matching over 10 bases. The V and J ends lost 4 bases and 4 bases, in that order; junction bases with no gene match: 6. Germline CDR1 SGHVS, CDR2 FQNEAQ. The CDR3 is 15 amino acids. CDR3 DNA: TGTGCCAGCAGCTACGACAGGGGGCTGAGCTATGGCTACACCTTC. Its protein product is CASSYDRGLSYGYTF.

This clonotype was picked up many times. V is TRBV6-5 and J is TRBJ2-5; 11 nucleotides match TRBD2. Germline CDR1 and CDR2: MNHEY and SVGAGI. The CDR3 contains 14 residues. J was trimmed by 2 bases and V by 6 bases; bases with no gene match: 2. Here the CDR3 DNA reads TGTGCCAGCAGACTAGCGGGGGCACAAGAGACCCAGTACTTC. Protein sequence: CASRLAGAQETQYF.

The table lists this clonotype with many counts. The chain has TRBV14 and TRBJ1-1, with TRBD1 as a possible D gene (5 bases). Trimming removed 4 bases at V and 0 bases at J, with 9 bases between. The CDR3 has 14 residues. Germline CDR1 reads SGHDN; CDR2 reads FVKESK. CDR3: CASSLGRMNTEAFF. In DNA, the CDR3 is TGTGCCAGCAGCCTGGGACGGATGAACACTGAAGCTTTCTTT.

This chain links TRBV29-1 with TRBJ2-5; D is unresolved. CDR1 and CDR2 (germline): SQVTM, ANQGSEA. Trimming took off 7 bases at V and 7 bases at J, with 10 bases between the two ends. The CDR3 runs to 10 residues. The CDR3 here is CSAASGTQYF. CDR3 sequence (DNA): TGCAGCGCCGCCTCAGGGACCCAGTACTTC.

The chain has TRBV6-5 and TRBJ2-1; TRBD1 matches at 8 bases. Germline V gene sequence: CDR1 MNHEY, CDR2 SVGAGI. There are 14 residues in the CDR3. The V and J ends lost 8 bases and 2 bases, in that order; junction bases with no gene match: 5. CDR3: CASGGTGPYNEQFF. In DNA, the CDR3 is TGTGCCAGCGGGGGGACAGGACCCTACAATGAGCAGTTCTTC.

The genes are TRBV27 and TRBJ2-5; D remains ambiguous. This CDR3 has 13 amino acids. CDR1 and CDR2 (germline): MNHEY, SMNVEV (reference sequence). V was shortened by 6 bases and J by 5 bases, with 13 bases between the two germline ends. CDR3 DNA sequence: TGTGCCAGCAGCCTATGGGGTATGGAGACCCAGTACTTC. It specifies CASSLWGMETQYF.

Ten or more counts support this clonotype. V is TRBV2 and J is TRBJ1-5; D is unclear. Germline lookup yields CDR1 SNHLY and CDR2 FYNNEI. Trimming removed 3 bases from V and 6 bases from J, with 12 bases in between. There are 14 residues in the CDR3. The CDR3 loop is CASSDPGGGQPQHF. In DNA, the CDR3 is TGTGCCAGCAGTGATCCCGGAGGAGGTCAGCCCCAGCATTTT.

The table lists this clonotype with a few counts. V is TRBV29-1 and J is TRBJ2-3; D is undetermined. From germline, CDR1 is SQVTM and CDR2 ANQGSEA. The V end was cut by 7 bases, the J end by 0 bases, with 5 bases between. This CDR3 has 11 residues. Here the CDR3 DNA reads TGCAGCGCCACTAGCACAGATACGCAGTATTTT. It is translated as CSATSTDTQYF.

J is TRBJ1-5 and V is TRBV12-5; D ambiguous. CDR3 length: 11 amino acids. V lost 5 bases and J 4 bases, leaving 3 bases between the germline ends. Per germline, CDR1 LGHNT and CDR2 FRNRAP. The CDR3 reads CASGVNQPQHF. As DNA, the CDR3 is TGTGCTAGTGGTGTTAATCAGCCCCAGCATTTT.

About this clonotype itself: The junction departs from the called germline gene at one end, perhaps through a read error. This chain connects TRBV30 to TRBJ1-2, with TRBD1 matching 7 bases. The CDR3 is 11 residues long. In germline, CDR1 is GTSNPN, CDR2 SVGIG (reference sequence). CDR3 loop: CAWSTVRDRSF. The CDR3 region has the DNA TGTGCCTGGAGTACGGTCCGGGACAGATCTTTC.

The sample holds many counts of this clonotype. V usage is TRBV18 and J usage is TRBJ1-5, with 8 bases that match TRBD1. The germline V gene has CDR1 KGHSH and CDR2 LQKENI. The CDR3 runs to 15 residues. Losses at the gene ends were 5 bases for V and 6 bases for J; bases not matched to a gene: 9. The CDR3 region has the DNA TGTGCCAGCTCATCAACGGACAGGGCAGGTCAGCCCCAGCATTTT. This translates into CASSSTDRAGQPQHF.

This clonotype was seen ten or more times. J is TRBJ2-3 and V is TRBV11-2; possibly TRBD1 or TRBD2 for D (5 bases each). The germline V gene has CDR1 SGHAT and CDR2 FQNNGV. Trimming pared 3 bases from V and 0 bases from J, leaving 16 bases between. CDR3 length: 17 residues. For the CDR3, the DNA is TGTGCCAGCAGCTTCTCCGGGACCCAAGGAAGCACAGATACGCAGTATTTT. This encodes CASSFSGTQGSTDTQYF.

This chain's CDR3 is CSVEDTGGGKTQYF. The CDR3 nucleotides are TGCAGCGTTGAAGATACAGGGGGCGGAAAGACCCAGTACTTC. The chain combines TRBV29-1 with TRBJ2-5; 9 bases are a match to TRBD1. V lost 0 bases to trimming and J lost 6 bases; unmatched junction nucleotides: 5. The CDR3 extends over 14 amino acids. Per the germline V gene, CDR1 is SQVTM and CDR2 is ANQGSEA.

This clonotype has ten or more counts. This CDR3 is CSVNSGTVNTEAFF. CDR3 nucleotides: TGCAGCGTGAATTCCGGGACGGTGAACACTGAAGCTTTCTTT. This chain connects TRBV29-1 to TRBJ1-1, with D possibly matching TRBD1 (5 bases). Germline V gives CDR1 SQVTM, CDR2 ANQGSEA. The CDR3 contains 14 residues. Trimming removed 6 bases from V and 0 bases from J, with 14 bases in between.

This clonotype was seen repeatedly, ten times or more. This chain joins TRBV7-6 and TRBJ2-5; TRBD1 matches at 7 bases. Germline V lookup: CDR1 SGHVS, CDR2 FNYEAQ. The CDR3 runs 13 residues. The junction had 1 base not matched to a gene; V was cut back by 3 bases and J by 3 bases. The CDR3 DNA reads TGTGCCAGCAGCTTGACAGGGAAAGAGACCCAGTACTTC. This translates into CASSLTGKETQYF.

This clonotype appeared many times. The V call is TRBV29-1, the J call TRBJ1-1, with a tentative D call TRBD1 (5 bases). Looked up from germline, CDR1 is SQVTM and CDR2 is ANQGSEA. V lost 5 bases and J lost 2, with 9 bases in between. The CDR3 spans 12 residues. DNA of the CDR3: TGCAGCGTTCACCAGGGTAACACTGAAGCTTTCTTT. This codes for CSVHQGNTEAFF.

This clonotype was detected ten times or more. The V call is TRBV5-6, the J call TRBJ1-3; 9 bases agree with TRBD1. Germline-derived CDR1 and CDR2 are SGHDT and YYEEEE. The CDR3 runs 16 residues. Trimming cost V 6 bases and J 4 bases; bases outside gene matches: 11. The DNA of the CDR3 is TGTGCCAGCATCTCCGGGACAGGGACCCCAGGAAACACCATATATTTT. Translated: CASISGTGTPGNTIYF.

This clonotype was counted between two and nine times. This rearrangement joins TRBV16 to TRBJ1-6; 7 bases are shared with TRBD1. Trimming took 1 base from V and 5 from J; bases not matched to a gene: 2. The CDR3 contains 15 residues. Germline assignment: CDR1 KGHSY and CDR2 FQNENV. The CDR3 nucleotides read TGTGCCAGCAGCCAATTTGACAGGGATAATTCACCCCTCCACTTT. This gives the protein CASSQFDRDNSPLHF.

This clonotype was seen many times. The gene calls are TRBV27 and TRBJ2-5; 8 bases are a match to TRBD1. V dropped 6 bases and J dropped 6; count of bases not matched to a gene: 12. The CDR3 consists of 15 residues. The germline gives CDR1 MNHEY, CDR2 SMNVEV (reference sequence). In DNA, the CDR3 is TGTGCCAGCAGCCCTACCGGACAGGGAATAAAGACCCAGTACTTC. Amino acid sequence: CASSPTGQGIKTQYF.

The V gene is TRBV20-1, the J gene TRBJ1-2, with TRBD1 as a possible D gene (5 bases). CDR1 is DFQATT and CDR2 is SNEGSKA in the germline V gene (reference sequence). The CDR3 has 14 residues. The CDR3 nucleotides are TGCAGCGCTCCTCGAGGGGAAGGGATCTATGGCTACACCTTC. It translates to CSAPRGEGIYGYTF.